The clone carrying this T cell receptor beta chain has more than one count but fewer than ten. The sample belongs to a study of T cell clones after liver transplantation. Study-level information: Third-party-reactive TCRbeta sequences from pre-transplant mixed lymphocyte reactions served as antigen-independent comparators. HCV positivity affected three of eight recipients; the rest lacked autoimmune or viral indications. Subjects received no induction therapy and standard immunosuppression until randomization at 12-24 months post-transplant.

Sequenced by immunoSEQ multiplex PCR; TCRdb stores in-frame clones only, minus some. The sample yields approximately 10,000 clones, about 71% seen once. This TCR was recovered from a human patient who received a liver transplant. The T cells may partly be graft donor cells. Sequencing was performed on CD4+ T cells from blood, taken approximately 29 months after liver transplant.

The DNA of the CDR3 is TGTGCCAGCAGTTGGGGGGTGAATTCACCCCTCCACTTT. As protein: CASSWGVNSPLHF. The J gene is TRBJ1-6, the V gene TRBV27, with a tentative D call TRBD1 (5 bases). This CDR3 spans 13 amino acids. CDR1 is MNHEY and CDR2 is SMNVEV in the germline V gene (reference sequence). The V gene lost 4 bases and the J gene lost 7 bases, with 8 bases spanning the gap.